The 26 T cell receptor beta chains below all came from one sample that was sequenced in a study of cytomegalovirus exposure and HLA in healthy donors. Primers: 60 Vbeta forward and 13 Jbeta reverse. Data came from immunoSEQ multiplex PCR; TCRdb stores just in-frame clones and leaves some out. The repertoire consists of about 120,000 clones, with under 85% occurring once and the leading ten covering roughly 4%. The sequenced material came from PBMCs. The receptors here all came from a human donor in good health.

The chain couples TRBV28 to TRBJ2-5; no clear D gene. Germline V CDR1 and CDR2: MDHEN, SYDVKM. With 4 bases removed from V and 0 bases from J, the gap between germline ends came to 6 bases. The CDR3 is made up of 13 amino acids. CDR3 nucleotides: TGTGCCAGCAGTTCGGCGGACCAAGAGACCCAGTACTTC. Amino acid sequence: CASSSADQETQYF.

The chain has TRBV2 and TRBJ2-7, with 8 bases identical to TRBD1. Germline V gene lookup returns CDR1 SNHLY and CDR2 FYNNEI. V was pared by 4 bases and J by 3 bases, with 14 bases of the junction left unmatched. This CDR3 region has 17 residues. CDR3 bases: TGTGCCAGCAGTGGGATCCAGGGGGCGCAGGGGATCTACGAGCAGTACTTC. It codes for CASSGIQGAQGIYEQYF.

V is TRBV6-6 and J is TRBJ2-2, with 8 bases aligning to TRBD2. V was pared by 6 bases and J by 0 bases, with 6 bases of the junction left unmatched. Germline CDR1 MNHNY, CDR2 SVGAGI (reference sequence). The CDR3 covers 16 residues. CDR3 residues: CASRRGDPPNTGELFF. CDR3 DNA sequence: TGTGCCAGCAGGCGGGGGGACCCCCCGAACACCGGGGAGCTGTTTTTT.

The chain couples TRBV20-1 to TRBJ1-1; D not certain. The CDR3 consists of 11 residues. CDR1 is DFQATT and CDR2 is SNEGSKA in the germline V gene (reference sequence). Trimming pared 6 bases from V and 4 bases from J, leaving 9 bases between. The CDR3 DNA reads TGCAGTGCCAACCCGGGCACTGAAGCTTTCTTT. Its protein is CSANPGTEAFF.

V and J are TRBV4-1 and TRBJ2-1; no clear D. The V end lost 0 bases, the J end lost 6 bases, and 15 bases lay between the germline ends. The CDR3 contains 16 residues. Per germline, CDR1 MGHRA and CDR2 YSYEKL. The CDR3: CASSQELGGLSNEQFF. CDR3 nucleotides: TGCGCCAGCAGCCAAGAATTAGGCGGCTTGAGCAATGAGCAGTTCTTC.

The chain is built from TRBV9 and TRBJ2-7; D may be TRBD2 (5 bases). Between the trimmed V and J ends, which lost 0 bases and 4 bases, there was a span of 14 bases. In germline, CDR1 is SGDLS, CDR2 YYNGEE. The CDR3 is 15 amino acids. This CDR3 reads CASSVDPSFTYEQYF. In DNA form, the CDR3 reads TGTGCCAGCAGCGTAGACCCTAGCTTCACATACGAGCAGTACTTC.

The J gene is TRBJ1-2, the V gene TRBV10-2; D gene uncertain. Germline V gene sequence: CDR1 WSHSY, CDR2 SAAADI. Trimming took 0 bases from V and 7 from J, leaving 12 bases between them. The CDR3 covers 14 residues. The CDR3 loop reads CASSESRQSFGYTF. The DNA of the CDR3 is TGCGCCAGCAGTGAGTCGCGGCAGTCCTTTGGCTACACCTTC.

V is TRBV6-5 and J is TRBJ1-2; D uncertain. CDR3 length equals 15 residues. Germline assignment: CDR1 MNHEY and CDR2 SVGAGI. V was clipped by 6 bases and J by 4 bases, with 18 bases between them. The CDR3 sequence: CASSPFPQSVYGYTF. CDR3 DNA sequence: TGTGCCAGCAGCCCCTTCCCCCAAAGCGTCTATGGCTACACCTTC.

This sequence joins TRBV27 and TRBJ1-5; D is undetermined. V shed 3 bases and J shed 4 bases, with 10 bases lying between them. The CDR3 is 14 amino acids. In germline, CDR1 is MNHEY, CDR2 SMNVEV (reference sequence). CDR3 loop: CASSLKATNQPQHF. As DNA, the CDR3 is TGTGCCAGCAGTTTGAAGGCGACAAATCAGCCCCAGCATTTT.

This chain uses TRBV2 with TRBJ1-6; D not certain. This CDR3 spans 13 amino acids. V gave up 6 bases and J gave up 10 bases, with 13 bases separating them. Germline V gene data show CDR1 as SNHLY and CDR2 as FYNNEI. In DNA, the CDR3 is TGTGCCAGCAGGGGTGAGGCAGACTCACCCCTCCACTTT. Translation: CASRGEADSPLHF.

The V call is TRBV13, the J call TRBJ2-2, with a tentative D call TRBD1 (6 bases). The CDR3 contains 17 residues. Germline V gene data show CDR1 as PRHDT and CDR2 as FYEKMQ (reference sequence). With 2 bases removed from V and 0 bases from J, the gap between germline ends came to 13 bases. In DNA form, the CDR3 reads TGTGCCAGCAGCTTAAGATGGGGGCGGTCGAACACCGGGGAGCTGTTTTTT. Translated: CASSLRWGRSNTGELFF.

The V call is TRBV5-1, the J call TRBJ2-7, with 8 nucleotides matching TRBD1. In germline, CDR1 is SGHRS, CDR2 YFSETQ. J lost 0 bases, V lost 0 bases, and 5 bases had no gene match. The CDR3 loop spans 16 amino acids. CDR3 amino acids: CASSLGQGAYSYEQYF. DNA of the CDR3: TGCGCCAGCAGCTTGGGGCAGGGGGCTTACTCCTACGAGCAGTACTTC.

V usage is TRBV2 and J usage is TRBJ2-5, with TRBD2 identical over 8 bases. The CDR3 is made up of 16 amino acids. CDR1 is SNHLY and CDR2 is FYNNEI in the germline V gene. The V and J ends lost 6 bases and 4 bases, in that order; junction bases with no gene match: 13. CDR3 loop: CASRAPSGRIGETQYF. The CDR3 coding sequence is TGTGCCAGCAGAGCCCCAAGCGGGAGAATCGGAGAGACCCAGTACTTC.

The V call is TRBV11-2, the J call TRBJ2-3; TRBD2 is a possible D gene (5 bases). Germline values: CDR1 SGHAT, CDR2 FQNNGV. V lost 1 base, J lost 2 bases, and 7 bases lay in between. The CDR3 spans 14 residues. The CDR3 is CASSLAGSTDTQYF. As DNA, the CDR3 is TGTGCCAGCAGCTTAGCGGGGTCCACAGATACGCAGTATTTT.

The chain employs TRBV19 and TRBJ2-1; TRBD2 matches 11 bases. Germline CDR1 LNHDA, CDR2 SQIVND (reference sequence). The length of the CDR3 is 16 residues. V lost 1 base to trimming and J lost 7 bases; unmatched junction nucleotides: 6. Here the CDR3 DNA reads TGTGCCAGTAGTATAGTTTGGGCTAGCGGGGGGAATGAGCAGTTCTTC. Its translation is CASSIVWASGGNEQFF.

In regard to this clone: One end of the junction fails to match germline, which may point to a read error. The chain carries TRBV27 and TRBJ2-1; unclear D gene. The germline V gene encodes CDR1 MNHEY and CDR2 SMNVEV (reference sequence). The CDR3 extends over 13 amino acids. The CDR3 nucleotides are TGTGCCAGCGGTTTTACGGCCTACAATGAGCAGTTCTTC. Its translation is CASGFTAYNEQFF.

The chain carries TRBV7-9 and TRBJ1-2; D possibly corresponds to TRBD1 (6 bases). The CDR3 totals 13 residues. Germline V gives CDR1 SEHNR, CDR2 FQNEAQ (reference sequence). The ends were cut back, 5 bases at V and 5 bases at J, with 12 bases in the middle. CDR3 in DNA: TGTGCCAGCAGCCGCGGGGGCGCTTATGGCTACACCTTC. Amino acids: CASSRGGAYGYTF. Looking up the rest from reference TRBV7-9 and TRBJ1-2 gives the full variable domain: DTGVSQNPRHKITKRGQNVTFRCDPISEHNRLYWYRQTLGQGPEFLTYFQNEAQLEKSRLLSDRFSAERPKGSFSTLEIQRTEQGDSAMYLCASSRGGAYGYTFGSGTRLTVV.

The chain has TRBV5-6 and TRBJ1-6; possible D gene TRBD1, 5 bases. The germline gives CDR1 SGHDT, CDR2 YYEEEE. The V end was cut by 6 bases, the J end by 10 bases, with 17 bases between. The CDR3 extends over 14 amino acids. Here the CDR3 DNA reads TGTGCCAGCAACCGGTGGGGGGGGTACTCACCCCTCCACTTT. It codes for CASNRWGGYSPLHF.

This chain joins TRBV5-5 and TRBJ2-7, with TRBD1 identical over 8 bases. The V and J ends lost 3 bases and 7 bases, in that order; junction bases with no gene match: 12. CDR1 and CDR2 from the germline V gene are SGHKS and YYEKEE (reference sequence). The CDR3 covers 15 residues. For the CDR3, the DNA is TGTGCCAGCAGCTCACCCACTCAGGGGGCGTGGGAGCAGTACTTC. It translates to CASSSPTQGAWEQYF. Looking up the rest from reference TRBV5-5 and TRBJ2-7 gives the full variable domain: DAGVTQSPTHLIKTRGQQVTLRCSPISGHKSVSWYQQVLGQGPQFIFQYYEKEERGRGNFPDRFSARQFPNYSSELNVNALLLGDSALYLCASSSPTQGAWEQYFGPGTRLTVT.

The CDR3 nucleotides are TGTGCCACCTACAGGGTCGGCACTGAAGCTTTCTTT. It translates to CATYRVGTEAFF. The rearrangement uses TRBV15 and TRBJ1-1, with TRBD1 as a possible D gene (6 bases). CDR1 LNHNV and CDR2 YYDKDF come from the germline V gene (reference sequence). CDR3 length equals 12 residues. Trimming shortened V by 8 bases and J by 4 bases, and 11 bases separated the two germline ends.

The CDR3 nucleotides are TGTGCCAGCAGCTCTGGCCATGAAGCTTTCTTT. Amino acids: CASSSGHEAFF. The chain has TRBV7-9 and TRBJ1-1; D uncertain. V was cut by 4 bases and J by 7 bases, with 7 bases left in between. The germline gives CDR1 SEHNR, CDR2 FQNEAQ (reference sequence). The CDR3 is made up of 11 amino acids.

J is TRBJ2-1 and V is TRBV5-6; 7 nucleotides agree with TRBD2. The CDR3 contains 15 residues. Germline V gives CDR1 SGHDT, CDR2 YYEEEE. Trimming at V came to 1 base and at J to 7 bases, leaving 8 bases not matched to a gene. CDR3 in amino acids: CASSLFQREGNEQFF. The CDR3 DNA sequence: TGTGCCAGCAGCTTGTTCCAGCGGGAAGGAAATGAGCAGTTCTTC.

CDR3 in amino acids: CASSSRLAGDYEQYF. Here the CDR3 DNA reads TGTGCCAGCAGTTCACGACTAGCGGGTGATTACGAGCAGTACTTC. This rearrangement joins TRBV27 to TRBJ2-7; TRBD2 matches at 10 bases. Germline V lookup: CDR1 MNHEY, CDR2 SMNVEV (reference sequence). CDR3 length: 15 residues. The V gene end was trimmed by 4 bases and the J gene end by 4 bases; junction bases not matched to a gene: 7.

The chain combines TRBV10-3 with TRBJ1-4, with 9 nucleotides matching TRBD1. The CDR3 extends over 13 amino acids. Germline assignment: CDR1 ENHRY and CDR2 SYGVKD. With V trimmed by 8 bases and J by 5 bases, 3 bases remained unmatched. CDR3 region: CAIAGTGNEKLFF. The DNA of the CDR3 is TGTGCCATCGCCGGGACAGGGAATGAAAAACTGTTTTTT.

The CDR3 loop reads CASSLGTSGYNEQFF. In nucleotides, the CDR3 is TGTGCCAGCAGCCTCGGGACTAGCGGATACAATGAGCAGTTCTTC. The V call is TRBV11-1, the J call TRBJ2-1, with 11 nucleotides matching TRBD2. This CDR3 comprises 15 residues. Losses at the gene ends were 5 bases for V and 4 bases for J; bases not matched to a gene: 4. Germline CDR1 reads SGHAT; CDR2 reads FQDESV (reference sequence).

The chain has TRBV5-1 and TRBJ2-5; tentatively, D is TRBD1 (6 bases). The CDR3 length is 16 residues. Trimming pared 4 bases from V and 4 bases from J, leaving 20 bases between. Germline V gives CDR1 SGHRS, CDR2 YFSETQ. In DNA form, the CDR3 reads TGCGCCAGCAGCCTTAGGACAGCCAGTTTGGGAGAGACCCAGTACTTC. This gives the protein CASSLRTASLGETQYF.